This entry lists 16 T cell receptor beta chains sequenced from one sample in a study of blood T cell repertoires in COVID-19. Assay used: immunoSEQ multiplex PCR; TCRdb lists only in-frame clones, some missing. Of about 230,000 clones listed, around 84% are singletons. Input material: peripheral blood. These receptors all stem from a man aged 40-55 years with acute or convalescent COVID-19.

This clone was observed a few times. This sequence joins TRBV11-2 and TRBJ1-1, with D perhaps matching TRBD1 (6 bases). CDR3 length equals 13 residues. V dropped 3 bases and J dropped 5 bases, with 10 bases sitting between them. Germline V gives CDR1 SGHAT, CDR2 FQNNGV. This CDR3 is CASSFGQFTEAFF. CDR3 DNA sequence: TGTGCCAGCAGCTTCGGACAGTTTACTGAAGCTTTCTTT.

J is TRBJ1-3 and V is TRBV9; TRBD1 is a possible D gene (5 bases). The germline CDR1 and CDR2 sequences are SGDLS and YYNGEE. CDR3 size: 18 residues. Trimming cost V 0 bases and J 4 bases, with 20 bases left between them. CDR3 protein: CASSVAPWGTAGGNTIYF. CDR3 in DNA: TGTGCCAGCAGCGTAGCTCCCTGGGGGACGGCGGGGGGAAACACCATATATTTT.

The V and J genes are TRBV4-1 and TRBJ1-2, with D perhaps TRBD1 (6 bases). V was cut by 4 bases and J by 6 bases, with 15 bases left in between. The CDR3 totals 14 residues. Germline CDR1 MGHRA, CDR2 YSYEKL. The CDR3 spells CASSREDRIDGYTF. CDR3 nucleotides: TGCGCCAGCAGCCGAGAAGACAGGATTGATGGCTACACCTTC.

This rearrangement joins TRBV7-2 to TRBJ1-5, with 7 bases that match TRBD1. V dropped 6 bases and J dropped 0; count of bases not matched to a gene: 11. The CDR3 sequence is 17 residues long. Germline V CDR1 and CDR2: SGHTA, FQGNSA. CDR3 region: CASSLRWGTDSNQPQHF. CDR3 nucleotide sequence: TGTGCCAGCAGTCTCAGGTGGGGGACAGATAGCAATCAGCCCCAGCATTTT.

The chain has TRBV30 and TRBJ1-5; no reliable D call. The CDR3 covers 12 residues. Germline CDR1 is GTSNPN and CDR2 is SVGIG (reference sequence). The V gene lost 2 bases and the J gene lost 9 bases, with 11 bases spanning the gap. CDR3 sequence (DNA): TGTGCCTGGAGTACGGGTAAAGGGCCCCAGCATTTT. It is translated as CAWSTGKGPQHF.

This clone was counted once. The CDR3 bases are TGCGCCAGCAGCTTGGCAGGGACTCTTAATGAAAAACTGTTTTTT. As protein: CASSLAGTLNEKLFF. The rearrangement uses TRBV5-1 and TRBJ1-4, with D possibly TRBD1 on 5 matching bases. V lost 0 bases to trimming and J lost 4 bases, with 10 bases between them. Per the germline V gene, CDR1 is SGHRS and CDR2 is YFSETQ. This CDR3 has 15 amino acids.

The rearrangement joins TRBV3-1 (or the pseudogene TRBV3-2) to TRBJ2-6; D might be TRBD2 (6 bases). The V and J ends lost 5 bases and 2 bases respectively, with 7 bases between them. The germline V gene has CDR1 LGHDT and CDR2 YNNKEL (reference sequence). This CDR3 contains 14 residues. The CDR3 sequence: CASSWGAGANVLTF. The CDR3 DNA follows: TGTGCCAGCAGCTGGGGGGCTGGGGCCAACGTCCTGACTTTC.

The CDR3 bases are TGTGCCTCAAAAAGACAATGGACAGGAGTCTCCTACGAGCAGTACTTC. It specifies CASKRQWTGVSYEQYF. The chain joins TRBV30 to TRBJ2-7, with 7 bases fitting TRBD1. The germline V gene has CDR1 GTSNPN and CDR2 SVGIG (reference sequence). Trimming cost V 7 bases and J 0 bases; bases outside gene matches: 15. The length of the CDR3 is 16 residues.

The CDR3 protein is CASSLGGGAGELFF. CDR3 nucleotides: TGTGCCAGCAGCTTAGGAGGTGGTGCCGGGGAGCTGTTTTTT. This chain links TRBV7-3 with TRBJ2-2; a weak D match, TRBD2 (5 bases). V gave up 2 bases and J gave up 6 bases, with 10 bases separating them. This CDR3 spans 14 amino acids. Germline loops: CDR1 SGHTA, CDR2 FQGTGA. Together with reference TRBV7-3 and TRBJ2-2, the CDR3 gives the full variable domain: GAGVSQTPSNKVTEKGKYVELRCDPISGHTALYWYRQSLGQGPEFLIYFQGTGAADDSGLPNDRFFAVRPEGSVSTLKIQRTERGDSAVYLCASSLGGGAGELFFGEGSRLTVL.

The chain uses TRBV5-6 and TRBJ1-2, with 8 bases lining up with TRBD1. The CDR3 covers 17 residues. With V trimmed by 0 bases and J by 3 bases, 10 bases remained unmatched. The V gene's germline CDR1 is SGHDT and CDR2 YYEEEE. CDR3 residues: CASSLARGQARYYGYTF. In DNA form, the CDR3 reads TGTGCCAGCAGCTTGGCCAGGGGGCAGGCTCGGTACTATGGCTACACCTTC. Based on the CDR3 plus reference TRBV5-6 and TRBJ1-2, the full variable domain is DAGVTQSPTHLIKTRGQQVTLRCSPKSGHDTVSWYQQALGQGPQFIFQYYEEEERQRGNFPDRFSGHQFPNYSSELNVNALLLGDSALYLCASSLARGQARYYGYTFGSGTRLTVV.

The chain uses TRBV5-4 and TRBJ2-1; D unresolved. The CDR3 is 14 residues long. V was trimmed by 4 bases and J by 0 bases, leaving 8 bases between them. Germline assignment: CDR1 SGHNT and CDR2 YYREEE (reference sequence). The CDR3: CASSSFSSYNEQFF. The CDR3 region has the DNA TGTGCCAGCAGCAGTTTTAGCTCCTACAATGAGCAGTTCTTC.

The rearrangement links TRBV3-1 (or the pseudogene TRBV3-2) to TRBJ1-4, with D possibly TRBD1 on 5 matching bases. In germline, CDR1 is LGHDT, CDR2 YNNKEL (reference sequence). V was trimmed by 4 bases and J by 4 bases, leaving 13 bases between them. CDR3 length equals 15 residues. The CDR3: CASSLDAGLNEKLFF. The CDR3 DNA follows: TGTGCCAGCAGCCTGGACGCAGGGCTTAATGAAAAACTGTTTTTT.

The DNA of the CDR3 is TGTGCCAGCAGTATTCACAGGGACACTGAAGCTTTCTTT. Its translation is CASSIHRDTEAFF. The rearrangement uses TRBV2 and TRBJ1-1; weak D call: TRBD1 (6 bases). The CDR3 contains 13 residues. Trimming took 5 bases from V and 3 from J, leaving 10 bases between them. Germline loops: CDR1 SNHLY, CDR2 FYNNEI.

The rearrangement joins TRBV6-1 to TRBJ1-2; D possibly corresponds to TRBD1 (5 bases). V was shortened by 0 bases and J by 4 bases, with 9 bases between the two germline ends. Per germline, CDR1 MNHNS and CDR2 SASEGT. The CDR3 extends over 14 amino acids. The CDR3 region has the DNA TGTGCCAGCAGTGAAGCCGGGGGTGCCTATGGCTACACCTTC. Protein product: CASSEAGGAYGYTF.

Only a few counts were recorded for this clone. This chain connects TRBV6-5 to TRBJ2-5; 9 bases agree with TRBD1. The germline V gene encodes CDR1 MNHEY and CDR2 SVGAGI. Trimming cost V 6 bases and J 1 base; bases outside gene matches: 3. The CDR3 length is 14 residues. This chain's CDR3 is CASSDRGTQETQYF. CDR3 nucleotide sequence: TGTGCCAGCAGCGACAGGGGGACCCAAGAGACCCAGTACTTC.

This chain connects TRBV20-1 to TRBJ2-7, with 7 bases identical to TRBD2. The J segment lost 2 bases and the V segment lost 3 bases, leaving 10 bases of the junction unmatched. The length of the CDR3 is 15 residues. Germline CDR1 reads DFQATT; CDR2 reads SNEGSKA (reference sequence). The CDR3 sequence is CSASSTSRGAYEQYF. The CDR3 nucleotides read TGCAGTGCTAGTAGTACTAGCCGGGGGGCCTACGAGCAGTACTTC.